This is a list of T cell receptor beta chains from one sample in a study of T cell responses to AZD1222 COVID-19 vaccine. The data were produced by immunoSEQ multiplex PCR, yet TCRdb's version contains in-frame clones alone and is incomplete. Of roughly 150,000 clones in the sample, roughly 94% were seen once. Sequencing used peripheral blood, obtained 28 days after the second AZD1222 dose. The receptor set was obtained from an adult who received the AZD1222 COVID-19 vaccine. Both conserved end residues are part of each CDR3. The order of the fields is J gene, V gene, CDR3 protein.

TRBJ2-4 TRBV7-9 CASSRDGNIQYF
TRBJ2-5 TRBV27 CASSFDRTQETQYF
TRBJ2-3 TRBV3-1/TRBV3-2 CASSPQLAGGDTQYF
TRBJ1-2 TRBV28 CASNPGQGPYGYTF
TRBJ2-2 TRBV4-2 CASSQGQTGELFF
TRBJ2-2 TRBV21-1 CASSKGSETNTGELFF
TRBJ2-1 TRBV7-3 CASSLAGARVEEQFF
TRBJ2-1 TRBV24-1 CATSEGGRLDNEQFF
TRBJ1-4 TRBV4-1 CASSQVRQIMNEKLFF
TRBJ1-1 TRBV15 CATSRDLFRGFSEAFF
TRBJ2-5 TRBV30 CAWSTGIETQYF
TRBJ2-7 TRBV3-1/TRBV3-2 CASSQDLGGRADEQYF
TRBJ2-7 TRBV27 CASSFYGTSGYEQYF
TRBJ2-7 TRBV18 CASSSSGGSNEQYF
TRBJ2-7 TRBV4-3 CASSQRAGATPYEQYF
TRBJ1-5 TRBV19 CASRAVDGGGNQPQHF
TRBJ2-1 TRBV5-8 CASSTGSGVRYNEQFF
TRBJ2-1 TRBV28 CASSGTSGLGYNEQFF
TRBJ1-1 TRBV15 CATSRAGGGTEAFF
TRBJ2-4 TRBV5-4 CASSLKPGGADKNIQYF
TRBJ2-3 TRBV18 CASSGQGADTQYF
TRBJ1-1 TRBV7-9 CASSTTQGMNTEAFF
TRBJ1-1 TRBV19 CASSRSKNTEAFF
TRBJ1-2 TRBV12-3/TRBV12-4 CASSPGGRRGYTF
TRBJ2-1 TRBV4-1 CASSRASGIYNEQFF
TRBJ2-1 TRBV6-6 CASSPTGIGASYNEQFF
TRBJ1-4 TRBV10-3 CAISQGAANEKLFF
TRBJ2-5 TRBV20-1 CSSRHQETQYF
TRBJ1-1 TRBV28 CALKSGQALNTEAFF
TRBJ2-7 TRBV30 CAWADLGGWGYEQYF
TRBJ1-1 TRBV7-2 CASSTPRQGNAEAFF
TRBJ1-3 TRBV6-5 CASGGTYSGNTIYF
TRBJ1-5 TRBV27 CASSSTGTGERLKPQHF
TRBJ1-1 TRBV5-1 CASVGQGVGEAFF
TRBJ1-2 TRBV28 CASSPYNDGYTF
TRBJ1-1 TRBV27 CASSQGGNTEAFF
TRBJ1-2 TRBV6-2/TRBV6-3 CASSYSRGQVDGYTF
TRBJ1-2 TRBV7-9 CASSFSDRVGYTF
TRBJ2-7 TRBV6-5 CASKNRGDYEQYF